This T cell receptor (beta chain) was sequenced in a study of shared clonotypes between healthy human individuals. The V gene's germline CDR1 is MDHEN and CDR2 SYDVKM. The V end lost 3 bases, the J end lost 2 bases, and 22 bases lay between the germline ends. The CDR3 runs to 19 residues. Only in-frame clones appear in the TCRdb table, and some are missing; sequencing was by immunoSEQ multiplex PCR. The sample carries about 330,000 clones, around nine tenths recorded once. The chain employs TRBV28 and TRBJ1-4; tentatively, D is TRBD1 (5 bases). The sequence came from a man aged 18 to 30 in good health. The sequencing sample was made of memory CD8+ T cells sorted from blood. The subset is: CD45RO+ cells pooled with CCR7-negative TemRA cells. The chain's CDR3 is CASSFPFSGQGWTNEKLFF. CDR3 bases: TGTGCCAGCAGTTTTCCGTTCTCGGGGCAGGGTTGGACTAATGAAAAACTGTTTTTT.